The text below deals with one T cell receptor (beta chain). In this sample, this clone turned up a few times. Its cognate antigen has yet to be identified. One base away there is no much larger clone; base qualities are not given. This sample is drawn from a study (dated 2022 in TCRdb). The full study reports these points: According to the authors, more investigation is needed, including longitudinal sampling and evaluation of a control group.

Survey-level sequencing on the immunoSEQ platform was used to profile TCR beta chain repertoires. The source study handled its data this way. CDR3 amino acid length spectratypes and V-J pairing frequencies were compared, and repertoire diversity was measured with the inverse Simpson index. Clonotypes specific to SARS-CoV-2, CMV, influenza A and EBV were annotated by matching TCR beta CDR3 sequences against VDJdb. The clones in this table, taken by TCRdb from immuneACCESS, are in-frame only. Not every clone is retained; where verified, under half of the shortfall comes from an unresolved V gene, and the cause of the rest is unknown. That table supplies the V and J calls and clone size; D and trimming were determined from the DNA. This sample comprises some 48,000 clones, roughly 93% of them detected only once. Of the sample, about 10% is held by the ten largest clones. PBMCs were isolated from peripheral blood, and TCR beta sequencing was performed on genomic DNA from unsorted PBMCs.

The sequence came from a man in his forties or fifties with rheumatoid arthritis. The sequenced sample consisted of PBMCs.

CDR3 sequence: CASPALAGPDTQYF. The sequence in DNA is TGTGCCAGCCCGGCCCTAGCGGGACCAGATACGCAGTATTTT. The chain links TRBV27 with TRBJ2-3; 9 middle bases align to TRBD2. The germline V and J ends show losses of 8 bases and 4 bases respectively, and no gene match explains 7 bases of the junction. The CDR3 covers 14 residues, taking in both the cysteine and the phenylalanine. The read is trimmed to its CDR3 DNA, 42 bases read in frame from base 1. In the germline V gene (reference sequence), CDR1 corresponds to MNHEY and CDR2 to SMNVEV.